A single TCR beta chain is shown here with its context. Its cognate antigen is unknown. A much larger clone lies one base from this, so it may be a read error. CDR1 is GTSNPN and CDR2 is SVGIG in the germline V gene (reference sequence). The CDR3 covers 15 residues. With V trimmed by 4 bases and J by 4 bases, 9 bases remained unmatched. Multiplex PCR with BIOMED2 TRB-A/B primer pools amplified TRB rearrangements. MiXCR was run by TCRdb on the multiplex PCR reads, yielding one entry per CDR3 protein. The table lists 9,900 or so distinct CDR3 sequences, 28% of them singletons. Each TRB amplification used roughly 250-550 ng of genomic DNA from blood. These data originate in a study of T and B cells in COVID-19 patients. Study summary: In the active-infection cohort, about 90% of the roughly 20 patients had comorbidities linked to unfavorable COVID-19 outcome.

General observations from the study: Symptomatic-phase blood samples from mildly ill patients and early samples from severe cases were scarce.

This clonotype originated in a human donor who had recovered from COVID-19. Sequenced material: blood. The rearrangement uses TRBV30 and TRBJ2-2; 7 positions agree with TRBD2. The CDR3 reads CAWNSRGGSTGELFF. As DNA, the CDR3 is TGTGCCTGGAATAGCCGCGGGGGATCCACCGGGGAGCTGTTTTTT.